Below, 31 T cell receptor beta chains from the same sample are listed, as sequenced in a study of blood T cell repertoires in COVID-19. TCRdb keeps only in-frame clones here, not all; method: immunoSEQ multiplex PCR. The sample shows 150,000 to 200,000 clones, about 85% of them seen only once. The specimen was peripheral blood. The receptor set was obtained from a woman in her 70s with COVID-19, enrolled during active disease.

CDR3: CAISESPGQGAITGELFF. CDR3 coding DNA: TGTGCCATCAGTGAGTCCCCGGGACAGGGGGCGATCACCGGGGAGCTGTTTTTT. The chain has TRBV10-3 and TRBJ2-2; 12 bases line up with TRBD1. Trimming cost V 0 bases and J 4 bases; bases outside gene matches: 6. This CDR3 is 18 amino acids long. Looked up from germline, CDR1 is ENHRY and CDR2 is SYGVKD.

This sequence joins TRBV5-5 and TRBJ2-1; 7 bases map to TRBD2. This CDR3 is 14 amino acids long. Germline V lookup: CDR1 SGHKS, CDR2 YYEKEE (reference sequence). The V gene end was trimmed by 4 bases and the J gene end by 9 bases; junction bases not matched to a gene: 10. In DNA form, the CDR3 reads TGTGCCAGCAGCCCGAGCGGGAATATGGGTGAGCAGTTCTTC. It translates to CASSPSGNMGEQFF.

The table lists this clone with a few counts. V usage is TRBV18 and J usage is TRBJ1-1; the D gene is possibly TRBD1 (5 bases). Germline V CDR1 and CDR2: KGHSH, LQKENI. The length of the CDR3 is 15 residues. V was clipped by 2 bases and J by 3 bases, with 13 bases between them. The CDR3: CASSPGQGRDTEAFF. The CDR3 DNA is TGTGCCAGCTCACCAGGGCAGGGTAGGGACACTGAAGCTTTCTTT.

The chain has TRBV5-1 and TRBJ2-1, with D hard to call. The V gene lost 4 bases and the J gene lost 4 bases, with 12 bases spanning the gap. Germline values: CDR1 SGHRS, CDR2 YFSETQ. This CDR3 is 14 amino acids long. The CDR3, as DNA: TGCGCCAGCAGCGGAGCATCGAGTTACAATGAGCAGTTCTTC. Protein sequence: CASSGASSYNEQFF.

The CDR3 sequence is CSASRDSKANTEAFF. The CDR3 DNA reads TGCAGTGCTAGTCGGGACAGCAAAGCGAACACTGAAGCTTTCTTT. V usage is TRBV20-1 and J usage is TRBJ1-1; 7 nucleotides match TRBD1. Unmatched junction bases numbered 8, after V lost 3 bases and J lost 1 base. In germline, CDR1 is DFQATT, CDR2 SNEGSKA (reference sequence). This CDR3 comprises 15 residues.

This clone turned up a few times. The chain carries TRBV6-9 and TRBJ1-2, with TRBD1 identical over 8 bases. V gave up 8 bases and J gave up 6 bases; unmatched junction bases: 2. CDR1 is MNHGY, CDR2 SVAAGI, per germline. CDR3 length equals 11 residues. DNA for the CDR3: TGTGCCAGCTCGACAGGGGATGGCTACACCTTC. Its protein is CASSTGDGYTF.

The chain carries TRBV6-5 and TRBJ2-1, with TRBD2 matching over 7 bases. CDR1 is MNHEY and CDR2 is SVGAGI in the germline V gene. The CDR3 runs to 15 residues. V was pared by 0 bases and J by 9 bases, with 8 bases of the junction left unmatched. The DNA of the CDR3 is TGTGCCAGCAGTTACTCGGAGGGAGGGAGGGGTGAGCAGTTCTTC. Translation gives CASSYSEGGRGEQFF.

In its sample, this clone was seen a few times. The gene calls are TRBV18 and TRBJ2-7; TRBD1 aligns across 8 bases. Per the germline V gene, CDR1 is KGHSH and CDR2 is LQKENI. The CDR3 length is 14 residues. J lost 2 bases, V lost 2 bases, and 2 bases had no gene match. The DNA for the CDR3 is TGTGCCAGCTCACCAAGGACAGGGCCCTACGAGCAGTACGTC. Translation: CASSPRTGPYEQYV.

The chain has TRBV10-3 and TRBJ1-3; D unresolved. V shed 4 bases and J shed 1 base, with 8 bases lying between them. The CDR3 spans 14 residues. CDR1 and CDR2 (germline): ENHRY, SYGVKD. This CDR3 reads CAISGLQSGNTIYF. DNA of the CDR3: TGTGCCATCAGTGGTCTACAGTCTGGAAACACCATATATTTT.

In this sample, this clone turned up once. The chain carries TRBV28 and TRBJ1-2, with D possibly TRBD1 on 6 matching bases. The V gene's germline CDR1 is MDHEN and CDR2 SYDVKM. This CDR3 region has 13 residues. With 6 bases removed from V and 4 bases from J, the gap between germline ends came to 12 bases. The CDR3 reads CASSSGQFYGYTF. The CDR3 DNA follows: TGTGCCAGCAGCAGCGGACAGTTCTATGGCTACACCTTC.

J is TRBJ1-1 and V is TRBV6-5, with TRBD1 matching over 7 bases. The CDR3 covers 12 residues. Germline V CDR1 and CDR2: MNHEY, SVGAGI. Unmatched junction bases numbered 8, after V lost 8 bases and J lost 8 bases. Here the CDR3 reads CASWRGPGEAFF. The CDR3 bases are TGTGCCAGCTGGAGGGGGCCGGGGGAAGCTTTCTTT.

The chain has TRBV7-6 and TRBJ1-2; TRBD1 matches at 7 bases. CDR1 and CDR2 from the germline V gene are SGHVS and FNYEAQ. CDR3 size: 14 residues. The trim removed 5 bases at V and 6 bases at J, leaving 9 bases unmatched. CDR3 region: CASSKFTGADGYTF. In DNA, the CDR3 is TGTGCCAGCAGCAAATTCACAGGGGCGGATGGCTACACCTTC.

The CDR3 protein is CASSLGQQLAKNIQYF. CDR3 DNA sequence: TGTGCCAGCAGTCTCGGACAGCAACTAGCCAAAAACATTCAGTACTTC. The V and J genes are TRBV2 and TRBJ2-4; TRBD1 might be the D (6 bases). Germline V CDR1 and CDR2: SNHLY, FYNNEI. V was clipped by 5 bases and J by 0 bases, with 14 bases between them. This CDR3 spans 16 amino acids.

This chain uses TRBV5-6 with TRBJ2-1; TRBD1 matches 7 bases. Looked up from germline, CDR1 is SGHDT and CDR2 is YYEEEE. The CDR3 totals 15 residues. J lost 10 bases, V lost 4 bases, and 14 bases had no gene match. The CDR3 nucleotides read TGTGCCAGCAGCGGCACCCCACAGGGGTTCGGAGAGCAGTTCTTC. Translating gives CASSGTPQGFGEQFF.

The chain joins TRBV10-3 to TRBJ1-2; no reliable D call. This CDR3 spans 13 amino acids. Germline CDR1 reads ENHRY; CDR2 reads SYGVKD. Trimming pared 4 bases from V and 4 bases from J, leaving 10 bases between. CDR3 in amino acids: CAISGVGAYGYTF. CDR3 sequence (DNA): TGTGCCATCAGTGGTGTGGGCGCCTATGGCTACACCTTC.

This sequence joins TRBV28 and TRBJ1-5; 7 nucleotides line up with TRBD1. Germline V gives CDR1 MDHEN, CDR2 SYDVKM. This CDR3 spans 15 amino acids. With V trimmed by 3 bases and J by 7 bases, 9 bases remained unmatched. CDR3 sequence (DNA): TGTGCCAGCAGTTTTCAGGACAGGCGGTCCCAGCCCCAGCATTTT. Amino acids: CASSFQDRRSQPQHF.

The chain recombines TRBV30 with TRBJ1-4; D remains unclear. The germline V gene has CDR1 GTSNPN and CDR2 SVGIG (reference sequence). The V end was cut by 1 base, the J end by 7 bases, with 13 bases between. This CDR3 comprises 14 residues. DNA for the CDR3: TGTGCCTGGAGTGGTGACCCGGAGGGTGAAAAACTGTTTTTT. Protein product: CAWSGDPEGEKLFF. The full variable domain, with the rest looked up from reference TRBV30 and TRBJ1-4, is SQTIHQWPATLVQPVGSPLSLECTVEGTSNPNLYWYRQAAGRGLQLLFYSVGIGQISSEVPQNLSASRPQDRQFILSSKKLLLSDSGFYLCAWSGDPEGEKLFFGSGTQLSVL.

This chain joins TRBV9 and TRBJ1-4; possible D gene TRBD1, 6 bases. Germline V gene sequence: CDR1 SGDLS, CDR2 YYNGEE. Trimming took 0 bases from V and 0 from J, leaving 15 bases between them. The CDR3 spans 18 residues. This chain's CDR3 is CASSVGTASGSTNEKLFF. The CDR3 DNA reads as TGTGCCAGCAGCGTAGGGACAGCCTCCGGGTCAACTAATGAAAAACTGTTTTTT.

This clone occurred once. At the DNA level, this CDR3 is encoded by other sequences in the same sample as well. The V call is TRBV27, the J call TRBJ2-2; 9 bases line up with TRBD1. The CDR3 is made up of 14 amino acids. CDR1 MNHEY and CDR2 SMNVEV come from the germline V gene (reference sequence). The junction had 0 bases not matched to a gene; V was cut back by 3 bases and J by 4 bases. The CDR3 bases are TGTGCCAGCAGTTTGGACAGGGGCACCGGGGAGCTGTTTTTT. Protein product: CASSLDRGTGELFF.

This clone has just a few counts. The chain carries TRBV3-1 (or the pseudogene TRBV3-2) and TRBJ1-1, with D hard to call. Trimming cost V 2 bases and J 2 bases, with 9 bases left between them. Germline CDR1 reads LGHDT; CDR2 reads YNNKEL (reference sequence). The CDR3 extends over 14 amino acids. In DNA, the CDR3 is TGTGCCAGCAGCCAACGGGAGCGCAACACTGAAGCTTTCTTT. Amino acids: CASSQRERNTEAFF.

This chain links TRBV4-1 with TRBJ2-5, with 9 bases lining up with TRBD2. V lost 4 bases, J lost 1 base, and 7 bases stayed unmatched. The CDR3 contains 16 residues. The germline CDR1 and CDR2 sequences are MGHRA and YSYEKL. CDR3 in DNA: TGCGCCAGCAGCCCACGGACAGCGGGGGGCCAAGAGACCCAGTACTTC. Protein: CASSPRTAGGQETQYF.

This rearrangement joins TRBV11-3 to TRBJ1-1; D might be TRBD1 (6 bases). V lost 4 bases to trimming and J lost 4 bases, with 19 bases between them. The CDR3 runs 16 residues. The germline V gene has CDR1 SGHNT and CDR2 YENEEA. CDR3 in DNA: TGTGCCAGCAGCTCCCCCCCACAGGGTTGTGGCACTGAAGCTTTCTTT. Its translation: CASSSPPQGCGTEAFF.

The chain uses TRBV7-2 and TRBJ1-3; the D gene is possibly TRBD1 (6 bases). The germline V gene has CDR1 SGHTA and CDR2 FQGNSA. The CDR3 is made up of 15 amino acids. V shed 1 base and J shed 6 bases, with 13 bases lying between them. In DNA, the CDR3 is TGTGCCAGCAGCTTAGTGTCCAGGGGAACAAACACCATATATTTT. Residues: CASSLVSRGTNTIYF. Full variable domain (missing parts from reference TRBV7-2 and TRBJ1-3): GAGVSQSPSNKVTEKGKDVELRCDPISGHTALYWYRQSLGQGLEFLIYFQGNSAPDKSGLPSDRFSAERTGGSVSTLTIQRTQQEDSAVYLCASSLVSRGTNTIYFGEGSWLTVV.

The V gene is TRBV19, the J gene TRBJ2-1; possible D gene TRBD2, 6 bases. The V gene's germline CDR1 is LNHDA and CDR2 SQIVND (reference sequence). This CDR3 has 15 residues. The V end lost 4 bases, the J end lost 2 bases, and 12 bases lay between the germline ends. The CDR3 here is CASSTGVIPYNEQFF. In DNA form, the CDR3 reads TGTGCCAGTAGTACGGGGGTCATACCCTACAATGAGCAGTTCTTC.

The chain combines TRBV12-3 or TRBV12-4 with TRBJ1-1, with TRBD1 identical over 9 bases. V trimming: 5 bases; J trimming: 11 bases; junction bases outside the gene matches: 6. The CDR3 sequence is 12 residues long. DNA for the CDR3: TGTGCCAGCAGTCTCGGACAGGGGATTGCTTTCTTT. Translation gives CASSLGQGIAFF.

This chain links TRBV29-1 with TRBJ2-1; tentatively, D is TRBD2 (7 bases). Germline assignment: CDR1 SQVTM and CDR2 ANQGSEA. Trimming left V 7 bases short and J 1 base short, with 17 bases between. The CDR3 contains 15 residues. CDR3 bases: TGCAGCGCCCAAGGGGGGGGGCCGTCCTACAATGAGCAGTTCTTC. This translates into CSAQGGGPSYNEQFF.

This rearrangement joins TRBV6-5 to TRBJ2-3; 10 nucleotides line up with TRBD2. V lost 8 bases to trimming and J lost 5 bases; unmatched junction nucleotides: 10. In germline, CDR1 is MNHEY, CDR2 SVGAGI. The CDR3 runs to 15 residues. The chain's CDR3 is CASGPSGRAGDTQYF. The CDR3, as DNA: TGTGCCAGCGGACCAAGCGGGAGGGCCGGAGATACGCAGTATTTT.

The rearrangement links TRBV6-6 to TRBJ2-3; 7 bases map to TRBD1. V trimming: 7 bases; J trimming: 0 bases; junction bases outside the gene matches: 10. The CDR3 contains 16 residues. Germline V gives CDR1 MNHNY, CDR2 SVGAGI (reference sequence). The CDR3, as DNA: TGTGCCAGCATTCCACACAGGGGCAGTAGCACAGATACGCAGTATTTT. Protein product: CASIPHRGSSTDTQYF.

This clone was counted a few times. V and J are TRBV9 and TRBJ2-7, with 12 bases lining up with TRBD1. V was pared by 6 bases and J by 6 bases, with 4 bases of the junction left unmatched. From germline, CDR1 is SGDLS and CDR2 YYNGEE. The CDR3 loop spans 13 amino acids. CDR3 loop: CASNGTGGGEQYV. In DNA form, the CDR3 reads TGTGCCAGCAATGGGACAGGGGGCGGCGAGCAGTACGTC.

This chain links TRBV7-9 with TRBJ1-3, with 9 bases lining up with TRBD1. Germline V gene lookup returns CDR1 SEHNR and CDR2 FQNEAQ (reference sequence). The CDR3 runs to 19 residues. V was pared by 5 bases and J by 4 bases, with 18 bases of the junction left unmatched. The chain's CDR3 is CASSPPPRPGTGNGNTIYF. CDR3 sequence (DNA): TGTGCCAGCAGCCCCCCGCCCCGTCCCGGGACAGGGAACGGAAACACCATATATTTT.

The CDR3 is CASSLSGGGYNEQFF. The DNA for the CDR3 is TGTGCCAGCAGCCTCAGCGGGGGGGGCTACAATGAGCAGTTCTTC. The rearrangement links TRBV7-8 to TRBJ2-1; 10 bases match TRBD2. Germline CDR1 is SGHVS and CDR2 is FQNEAQ. The CDR3 runs to 15 residues. V lost 5 bases and J lost 3; bases outside the gene matches: 4.